Below are 4 T cell receptor beta chains sequenced from a single sample in a study of neurological immune-mediated disorders. Each CDR3 protein gets one entry after TCRdb re-called the 5' RACE reads with MiXCR. In the table there are under 80,000 distinct CDR3 sequences, approximately 5.2% of which are singletons. The sequencing input was PBMCs. All receptors come from a woman aged 25-40 years with multiple sclerosis.

This clonotype has ten or more counts. The rearrangement joins TRBV15 to TRBJ2-5; TRBD2 aligns across 7 bases. CDR1 and CDR2 (germline): LNHNV, YYDKDF (reference sequence). V was pared by 1 base and J by 3 bases, with 2 bases of the junction left unmatched. This CDR3 spans 14 amino acids. Written as DNA, the CDR3 is TGTGCCACCAGCAGAGGGGAGGGAGAAGAGACCCAGTACTTC. The encoded protein is CATSRGEGEETQYF. Combining the CDR3 with reference TRBV15 and TRBJ2-5 gives the whole variable domain DAMVIQNPRYQVTQFGKPVTLSCSQTLNHNVMYWYQQKSSQAPKLLFHYYDKDFNNEADTPDNFQSRRPNTSFCFLDIRSPGLGDTAMYLCATSRGEGEETQYFGPGTRLLVL.

In this sample, this clonotype turned up many times. The chain carries TRBV29-1 and TRBJ1-5; D is perhaps TRBD1 (5 bases). The CDR3 length is 13 residues. V was clipped by 1 base and J by 7 bases, with 11 bases between them. CDR1 and CDR2 from the germline V gene are SQVTM and ANQGSEA. The CDR3: CSVEGAWGQPQHF. CDR3 bases: TGCAGCGTTGAAGGGGCCTGGGGCCAGCCCCAGCATTTT.

Ten or more counts support this clonotype. The chain uses TRBV20-1 and TRBJ2-7; D remains unclear. V lost 6 bases to trimming and J lost 3 bases, with 15 bases between them. This CDR3 has 13 amino acids. Germline CDR1 and CDR2: DFQATT and SNEGSKA (reference sequence). The CDR3 region has the DNA TGCAGTGCCCACACAAGGTCAGGCTACGAGCAGTACTTC. Amino acids: CSAHTRSGYEQYF.

In this sample, this clonotype turned up many times. The chain links TRBV20-1 to TRBJ1-2; 8 bases match TRBD1. After removal of 0 bases from V and 7 bases from J, the junction contained 4 bases not matched to a gene. CDR3 length equals 13 residues. CDR1 DFQATT and CDR2 SNEGSKA come from the germline V gene (reference sequence). CDR3 coding DNA: TGCAGTGCTAGAGACAGGGGGCAAGGTGGCTACACCTTC. Translation gives CSARDRGQGGYTF.